This T cell receptor (beta chain) stems from a study of blood T cell repertoires in COVID-19. Study-wide background: Specimens from acute and convalescent COVID-19 originated in the United States, Italy and Spain.

Libraries were prepared by immunoSEQ multiplex PCR; TCRdb keeps only in-frame clonotypes and omits some of them. The sample yields around 190,000 clones, about nine tenths seen once. Participants' own reports of clinical history determined their cohort assignment. Recovered Cohort 3 donors showed two negative PCRs, clearance, or symptom resolution. The CDR3 covers 17 residues. V dropped 4 bases and J dropped 0 bases, with 19 bases sitting between them. The rearrangement joins TRBV23-1 to TRBJ2-7, with D unclear. TRBV23-1 is an open reading frame whose function is uncertain. Sequencing used PBMCs or T cells enriched from blood (not recorded which). This clonotype was obtained from a woman between 18 and 29 years old who had recovered from COVID-19. The CDR3 loop reads CASSLTQQHRDSYEQYF. The CDR3 bases are TGCGCCAGCAGTCTCACCCAACAGCACCGCGACTCCTACGAGCAGTACTTC.